These T cell receptor beta chains were read from a single sample in a study of coeliac disease. Measured with immunoSEQ multiplex PCR; TCRdb has only the in-frame clones, and not every one. The sample includes thousands of clones, about two thirds of them seen just once. Sequenced sample: lamina propria lymphocytes from the gut. The receptors here all came from a woman between 18 and 29 years old with active celiac disease. Both conserved end residues are part of each CDR3. A D gene is named only where the DNA matches it firmly. Clone size is given for some rows only: seen once, a few or many times, or a class if the clone is expanded.

CASSLAGNTEAFF	TGTGCCAGCAGCTTAGCAGGGAACACTGAAGCTTTCTTT	few	-	TRBV11-2	13	TRBJ1-1
CSALPGQGYEQYF	TGCAGCGCCCTACCGGGACAGGGCTACGAGCAGTACTTC	-	TRBD1	TRBV29-1	13	TRBJ2-7
CASSLRSGINYGYTF	TGTGCCAGCAGCTTAAGGTCAGGGATTAACTATGGCTACACCTTC	-	-	TRBV7-8	15	TRBJ1-2
CASSPWTTSDRETQYF	TGTGCCAGCTCCCCCTGGACTACCTCAGATAGGGAGACCCAGTACTTC	-	-	TRBV25-1	16	TRBJ2-5
CASKLVEGRTEAFF	TGTGCCAGCAAACTGGTCGAGGGTCGAACTGAAGCTTTCTTT	few	-	TRBV2	14	TRBJ1-1
CASSPTLAGASYTQYF	TGCGCCAGCAGCCCGACGCTAGCGGGGGCCTCGTATACGCAGTATTTT	-	TRBD2	TRBV5-1	16	TRBJ2-3
CASSERRGNQPQHF	TGTGCCAGCAGTGAACGCAGGGGCAATCAGCCCCAGCATTTT	-	-	TRBV6-1	14	TRBJ1-5
CASSRLLGGASNYGYTF	TGCGCCAGCAGCCGACTCCTCGGGGGGGCGTCGAACTATGGCTACACCTTC	-	-	TRBV5-1	17	TRBJ1-2
CAWSVLDSHEQYF	TGTGCCTGGAGTGTACTAGACTCTCACGAGCAGTACTTC	-	-	TRBV30	13	TRBJ2-7
CASSIGTPGNTIYF	TGCGCCAGCAGCATCGGGACACCGGGAAACACCATATATTTT	-	-	TRBV5-1	14	TRBJ1-3
CASSLVFGLAVGEQFF	TGTGCCAGCAGTTTAGTCTTCGGACTAGCGGTGGGTGAGCAGTTCTTC	-	TRBD2	TRBV28	16	TRBJ2-1
CSGALGAETQYF	TGCAGCGGAGCCCTCGGAGCGGAGACCCAGTACTTC	-	-	TRBV29-1	12	TRBJ2-5
CASSPLDSYRDGYTF	TGTGCCAGCAGCCCTCTTGACAGCTACCGGGATGGCTACACCTTC	-	-	TRBV7-9	15	TRBJ1-2
CASSLDISGTGIGGYTF	TGTGCCAGCAGCTTAGATATCTCCGGGACAGGGATCGGTGGCTACACCTTC	-	TRBD1	TRBV11-2	17	TRBJ1-2
CASSHAGSYNQPQHF	TGCGCCAGCAGCCATGCCGGGTCCTACAATCAGCCCCAGCATTTT	-	-	TRBV4-1	15	TRBJ1-5
CASSPMRANYGYTF	TGTGCCAGCAGTCCGATGAGGGCGAACTATGGCTACACCTTC	-	-	TRBV6-5	14	TRBJ1-2
CASSLRIAGPYEQYF	TGTGCCAGCAGCTTAAGAATAGCGGGCCCCTACGAGCAGTACTTC	-	TRBD2	TRBV7-2	15	TRBJ2-7
CASRGGSTDTQYF	TGTGCCAGCCGCGGGGGGTCCACGGATACGCAGTATTTT	-	TRBD2	TRBV7-2	13	TRBJ2-3
CASSLQRRGTTNEKLFF	TGTGCCAGCAGCTTGCAACGCAGGGGTACAACTAATGAAAAACTGTTTTTT	once	-	TRBV11-2	17	TRBJ1-4
CASSLDAGDYEQYF	TGTGCCAGCAGCTTAGACGCAGGTGACTACGAGCAGTACTTC	-	-	TRBV11-2	14	TRBJ2-7
CAISDSGGAVDTQYF	TGTGCCATCAGTGATAGCGGGGGGGCCGTAGATACGCAGTATTTT	-	TRBD2	TRBV10-3	15	TRBJ2-3
CAIGRGDGAYEQYF	TGTGCCATCGGCCGGGGGGATGGTGCCTACGAGCAGTACTTC	few	TRBD2	TRBV10-3	14	TRBJ2-7
CASSYSASTEAFF	TGTGCCAGCAGTTACTCTGCGAGCACTGAAGCTTTCTTT	-	-	TRBV6-5	13	TRBJ1-1
CASSPFGGFDEKLFF	TGTGCCAGCAGCCCCTTCGGGGGGTTCGATGAAAAACTGTTTTTT	few	-	TRBV7-9	15	TRBJ1-4
CATTGASYEQYF	TGTGCCACGACAGGGGCTTCCTACGAGCAGTACTTC	-	TRBD1	TRBV28	12	TRBJ2-7
CASSPQPGTAGNTIYF	TGCGCCAGCAGCCCACAACCCGGGACAGCTGGAAACACCATATATTTT	-	TRBD1	TRBV5-1	16	TRBJ1-3
CASSITRGVEQFF	TGTGCCAGTAGTATAACTCGGGGGGTTGAGCAGTTCTTC	-	TRBD2	TRBV19	13	TRBJ2-1